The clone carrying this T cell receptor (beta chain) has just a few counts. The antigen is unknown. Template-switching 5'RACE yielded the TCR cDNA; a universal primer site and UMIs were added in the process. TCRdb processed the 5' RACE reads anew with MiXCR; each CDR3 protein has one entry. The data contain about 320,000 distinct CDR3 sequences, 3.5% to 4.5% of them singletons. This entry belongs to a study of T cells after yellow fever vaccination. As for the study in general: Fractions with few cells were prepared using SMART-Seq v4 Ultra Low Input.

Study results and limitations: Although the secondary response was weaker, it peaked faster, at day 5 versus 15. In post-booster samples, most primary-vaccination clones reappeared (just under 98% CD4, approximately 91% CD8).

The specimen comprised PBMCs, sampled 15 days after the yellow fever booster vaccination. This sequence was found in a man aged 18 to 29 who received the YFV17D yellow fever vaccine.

The DNA of the CDR3 is TGTGCCTGCAGCGATTCTAGAGAGCAGTACTTC. Translation gives CACSDSREQYF. The gene calls are TRBV30 and TRBJ2-7; D is uncertain. The CDR3 length is 11 residues. Germline V lookup: CDR1 GTSNPN, CDR2 SVGIG (reference sequence). Trimming took 6 bases from V and 7 from J, leaving 13 bases between them.